This passage covers 9 T cell receptor beta chains from one sample sequenced in a study of T cells in Graves' hyperthyroidism and ophthalmopathy. The CDR3 regions of TCR beta were amplified from RNA transcripts. The HTBI primer set served for first-round RT-PCR of the TCR CDR3. TCRdb reprocessed the multiplex PCR reads with MiXCR, giving one entry per CDR3 protein. The sample has roughly 740,000 distinct CDR3 sequences, approximately 16% seen once. The sequencing input was blood. The receptor source for this set is a man younger than 35 with Graves' hyperthyroidism.

This clonotype was seen at least ten times. The chain links TRBV24-1 to TRBJ2-1, with 10 positions matching TRBD2. This CDR3 contains 15 residues. The ends lost 2 bases at V and 10 bases at J; junction bases unmatched: 7. Germline V gene data show CDR1 as KGHDR and CDR2 as SFDVKD. The CDR3 region is CATSDSLAGVGEQFF. CDR3 DNA: TGTGCCACCAGTGATTCCCTAGCGGGAGTAGGCGAGCAGTTCTTC.

The sample holds a few counts of this clonotype. The chain has TRBV28 and TRBJ2-7; unclear D gene. Trimming removed 3 bases from V and 9 bases from J, with 12 bases in between. The CDR3 contains 12 residues. Germline-derived CDR1 and CDR2 are MDHEN and SYDVKM. CDR3 DNA: TGTGCCAGCAGTTTTTACGGTGGGGTGCAGTACTTC. Translating it yields CASSFYGGVQYF.

This clonotype showed up just a few times. V gene TRBV28 combines with J gene TRBJ2-5; weak D call: TRBD2 (6 bases). The ends were cut back, 3 bases at V and 5 bases at J, with 13 bases in the middle. The CDR3 spans 14 residues. CDR1 MDHEN and CDR2 SYDVKM come from the germline V gene. The CDR3: CASSFGGSWETQYF. The CDR3 region has the DNA TGTGCCAGCAGTTTTGGGGGGTCCTGGGAGACCCAGTACTTC.

This clonotype has at least ten counts. V gene TRBV20-1 combines with J gene TRBJ2-3, with D possibly being TRBD1 (5 bases). CDR1 and CDR2 (germline): DFQATT, SNEGSKA (reference sequence). Trimming shortened V by 5 bases and J by 4 bases, and 13 bases separated the two germline ends. The CDR3 length is 13 residues. The CDR3 sequence: CSAPYQGSDTQYF. CDR3 nucleotide sequence: TGCAGTGCTCCCTATCAGGGCTCAGATACGCAGTATTTT.

A few counts support this clonotype. This rearrangement joins TRBV4-2 to TRBJ2-1; TRBD1 agrees at 9 bases. Trimming took 0 bases from V and 9 from J; bases not matched to a gene: 6. From germline, CDR1 is LGHNA and CDR2 YNFKEQ. CDR3 length: 15 residues. CDR3 DNA: TGTGCCAGCAGCCAAGATAAGGGACAGGGTCTTGAGCAGTTCTTC. This sequence encodes CASSQDKGQGLEQFF.

In this sample, this clonotype turned up many times. The chain recombines TRBV12-3 or TRBV12-4 with TRBJ1-5; D is uncertain. Trimming took off 1 base at V and 3 bases at J, with 10 bases between the two ends. This CDR3 is 15 amino acids long. CDR3 sequence: CASSLGRGYNQPQHF. In DNA, the CDR3 is TGTGCCAGCAGTTTAGGCCGCGGCTACAATCAGCCCCAGCATTTT.

The chain employs TRBV5-1 and TRBJ2-5; unclear D gene. CDR3 length: 14 amino acids. Germline V gene data show CDR1 as SGHRS and CDR2 as YFSETQ. The V gene lost 5 bases and the J gene lost 4 bases, with 15 bases spanning the gap. The CDR3 reads CASRELTSVETQYF. The CDR3 DNA follows: TGCGCCAGCAGGGAGCTTACAAGCGTAGAGACCCAGTACTTC.

This clonotype has more than one count but fewer than ten. This chain uses TRBV20-1 with TRBJ2-6, with 10 bases that match TRBD1. Unmatched junction bases numbered 8, after V lost 3 bases and J lost 0 bases. From germline, CDR1 is DFQATT and CDR2 SNEGSKA (reference sequence). This CDR3 is 18 amino acids long. This CDR3 reads CSASGTGAQSSGANVLTF. The CDR3 DNA reads as TGCAGTGCTAGCGGGACAGGGGCCCAATCCTCTGGGGCCAACGTCCTGACTTTC.

The V gene is TRBV9, the J gene TRBJ1-6; possible D gene TRBD1, 5 bases. The V gene lost 4 bases and the J gene lost 7 bases, with 18 bases spanning the gap. The CDR3 spans 16 residues. Germline lookup yields CDR1 SGDLS and CDR2 YYNGEE. CDR3 amino acids: CASSSGPRTWNSPLHF. DNA for the CDR3: TGTGCCAGCAGCTCGGGACCGCGCACCTGGAATTCACCCCTCCACTTT. Looking up the rest from reference TRBV9 and TRBJ1-6 gives the full variable domain: DSGVTQTPKHLITATGQRVTLRCSPRSGDLSVYWYQQSLDQGLQFLIQYYNGEERAKGNILERFSAQQFPDLHSELNLSSLELGDSALYFCASSSGPRTWNSPLHFGNGTRLTVT.